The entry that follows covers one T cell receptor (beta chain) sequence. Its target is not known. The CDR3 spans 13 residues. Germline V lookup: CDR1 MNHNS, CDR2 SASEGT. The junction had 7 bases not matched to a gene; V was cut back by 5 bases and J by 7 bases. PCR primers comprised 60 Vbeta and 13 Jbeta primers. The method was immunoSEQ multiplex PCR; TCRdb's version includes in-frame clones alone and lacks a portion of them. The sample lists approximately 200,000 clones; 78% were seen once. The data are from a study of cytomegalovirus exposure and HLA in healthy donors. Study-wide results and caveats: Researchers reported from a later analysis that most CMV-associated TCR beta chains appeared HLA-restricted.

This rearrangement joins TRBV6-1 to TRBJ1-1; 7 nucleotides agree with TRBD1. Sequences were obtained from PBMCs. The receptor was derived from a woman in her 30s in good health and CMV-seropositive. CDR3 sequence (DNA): TGTGCCAGCAGTAGGGACAGTGGGGTTGAAGCTTTCTTT. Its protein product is CASSRDSGVEAFF.